Sequencing of this T cell receptor beta chain was carried out in a study of cytomegalovirus exposure and HLA in healthy donors. Study background: Later analysis reported that the approximately 110 validation repertoires shared the platform of the roughly 630 first-cohort repertoires. General study findings and limits: First-cohort TCR clusters tended to co-occur in the 130 or so validation repertoires, a later analysis found. Rare sequences made up most TCRs, while some public TCRs were found in many donors.

Separate from the roughly 700-subject first cohort, the roughly 120-subject validation cohort was the one that the donors belonged to. In this sample, this clone turned up many times. Its antigen remains unknown. CDR1 is MRHNA, CDR2 SNTAGT, per germline. The CDR3 has 15 amino acids. Trimming at V came to 0 bases and at J to 9 bases, leaving 6 bases not matched to a gene. Using immunoSEQ multiplex PCR, the repertoire was profiled, and TCRdb retains in-frame clones only, with some absent. The data contain 55,000 to 75,000 clones, about 94% of them seen just once; the ten biggest clones take up about 1.5%.

The sample was PBMCs. The clonotype was recovered from a man younger than 30 in good health and CMV-seropositive. The rearrangement joins TRBV6-4 to TRBJ2-1; 9 positions match TRBD2. The CDR3 spells CASSDSSGSPSEQFF. The CDR3 nucleotides are TGTGCCAGCAGTGACTCTAGCGGGAGTCCTAGTGAGCAGTTCTTC.